The clone carrying this T cell receptor beta chain came up once. The sample belongs to a study of blood T cell repertoires in COVID-19. Study summary: PBMCs, B-cell-depleted T cells, or T cells were the source of the cDNA or gDNA that made up the material.

The germline V gene encodes CDR1 MGHRA and CDR2 YSYEKL. The CDR3 has 16 amino acids. V was shortened by 7 bases and J by 0 bases, with 16 bases between the two germline ends. Methods used by the authors: Amplification of reference gene primers was used by the study to estimate nucleated cell counts. Assay: immunoSEQ multiplex PCR; the TCRdb copy retains only in-frame clones and omits some. The V and J calls and clone size are taken from that table; D and trimming were inferred from the DNA. The sample has approximately 260,000 clones, 65% to 85% seen once. The origin of this receptor is a woman in her 40s with active or convalescent COVID-19. The rearrangement links TRBV4-1 to TRBJ2-1; no firm D call. The sample comprised peripheral blood. The CDR3 is CASTPEGGNSYNEQFF. As DNA, the CDR3 is TGCGCCAGCACCCCCGAAGGCGGAAACTCCTACAATGAGCAGTTCTTC.